The 24 T cell receptor beta chains given below trace back to one sample, sequenced in a study of blood T cells in healthy people across ages. A second about 7 to 12 cycle PCR used barcoded and J-beta primers. TCRdb re-called the 5' RACE reads with MiXCR, one entry per CDR3 protein. The sample consists of about 810,000 distinct CDR3 sequences, roughly 35% of them appearing once. The sample comprised blood. The receptors were sampled from a man aged 18 to 35 in good health.

The J gene is TRBJ1-5, the V gene TRBV6-5; D is perhaps TRBD1 (6 bases). Germline CDR1 MNHEY, CDR2 SVGAGI. V lost 4 bases and J lost 0, with 13 bases in between. The CDR3 extends over 16 amino acids. The CDR3, as DNA: TGTGCCAGCAGTTCACGGGGGGGCGATAGCAATCAGCCCCAGCATTTT. Its protein product is CASSSRGGDSNQPQHF.

This clonotype was observed many times. The V call is TRBV20-1, the J call TRBJ2-7; no firm D call. The CDR3 totals 11 residues. V was trimmed by 1 base and J by 2 bases, leaving 3 bases between them. Germline V gene lookup returns CDR1 DFQATT and CDR2 SNEGSKA (reference sequence). The CDR3: CSARGAYEQYF. In nucleotides, the CDR3 is TGCAGTGCTAGAGGGGCCTACGAGCAGTACTTC.

The gene calls are TRBV2 and TRBJ1-1; TRBD1 aligns across 8 bases. Losses at the gene ends were 6 bases for V and 1 base for J; bases not matched to a gene: 4. Per the germline V gene, CDR1 is SNHLY and CDR2 is FYNNEI. The CDR3 is 14 residues long. CDR3 loop: CASSGQGQNTEAFF. In DNA, the CDR3 is TGTGCCAGCAGCGGACAGGGACAGAACACTGAAGCTTTCTTT.

This sequence joins TRBV7-2 and TRBJ1-1, with D unclear. The CDR3 loop spans 14 amino acids. Germline assignment: CDR1 SGHTA and CDR2 FQGNSA. Trimming cost V 0 bases and J 4 bases, with 9 bases left between them. In DNA, the CDR3 is TGTGCCAGCAGCTTAGCGTCCGGTTCCACTGAAGCTTTCTTT. Its protein is CASSLASGSTEAFF. Filled out from reference TRBV7-2 and TRBJ1-1, the complete variable domain reads GAGVSQSPSNKVTEKGKDVELRCDPISGHTALYWYRQSLGQGLEFLIYFQGNSAPDKSGLPSDRFSAERTGGSVSTLTIQRTQQEDSAVYLCASSLASGSTEAFFGQGTRLTVV.

This clonotype was observed at least ten times. This chain joins TRBV6-2 or TRBV6-3 and TRBJ2-3; no firm D call. CDR3 length: 12 amino acids. Trimming left V 2 bases short and J 3 bases short, with 3 bases between. Germline CDR1 and CDR2: MNHEY and SVGEGT. CDR3 protein: CASSYTTDTQYF. CDR3 in DNA: TGTGCCAGCAGTTACACGACAGATACGCAGTATTTT.

On this clonotype: This may come from a read error, since a much larger clone is one base off. The V call is TRBV29-1, the J call TRBJ2-7; weak D call: TRBD1 (5 bases). The J call is in doubt because the DNA end fits TRBJ2-5 better. The CDR3 is 13 amino acids. Germline V lookup: CDR1 SQVTM, CDR2 ANQGSEA. CDR3 sequence reads: CNVNGSPGETQYF. CDR3 coding DNA: TGCAACGTGAACGGGTCCCCAGGGGAGACCCAGTACTTC.

This clonotype was seen a handful of times. The chain has TRBV7-2 and TRBJ1-1; no reliable D call. The CDR3 length is 14 residues. Between the trimmed V and J ends, which lost 4 bases and 0 bases, there was a span of 9 bases. CDR1 is SGHTA, CDR2 FQGNSA, per germline. CDR3 region: CASSSVNMNTEAFF. CDR3 DNA sequence: TGTGCCAGCAGCTCGGTGAACATGAACACTGAAGCTTTCTTT.

The chain is built from TRBV5-1 and TRBJ1-1; D call uncertain. The CDR3 consists of 14 residues. V lost 1 base, J lost 0 bases, and 7 bases lay in between. Germline CDR1 is SGHRS and CDR2 is YFSETQ. CDR3 DNA sequence: TGCGCCAGCAGCTTGACTAGGATGAACACTGAAGCTTTCTTT. Its protein product is CASSLTRMNTEAFF.

The table lists this clonotype with a few counts. V is TRBV20-1 and J is TRBJ1-5; possible D gene TRBD1, 6 bases. The CDR3 spans 13 residues. Trimming took off 6 bases at V and 1 base at J, with 10 bases between the two ends. In germline, CDR1 is DFQATT, CDR2 SNEGSKA (reference sequence). The CDR3 here is CSASGQSNQPQHF. The CDR3 DNA follows: TGCAGTGCCTCGGGACAAAGCAATCAGCCCCAGCATTTT.

About this clonotype itself: A clone one base away is much larger, so this may be a read error. The rearrangement joins TRBV7-2 to TRBJ2-5; D gene uncertain. The CDR3 extends over 13 amino acids. The germline gives CDR1 SGHTA, CDR2 FQGNSA. The CDR3 coding sequence is TGTGCCGGCAGGCCAGGCAACCAAGAGACCCAGTACTTC. It translates to CAGRPGNQETQYF. Using reference TRBV7-2 and TRBJ2-5 for the parts outside the CDR3, the full variable domain is GAGVSQSPSNKVTEKGKDVELRCDPISGHTALYWYRQSLGQGLEFLIYFQGNSAPDKSGLPSDRFSAERTGGSVSTLTIQRTQQEDSAVYLCAGRPGNQETQYFGPGTRLLVL.

The chain has TRBV7-2 and TRBJ2-2; 9 bases map to TRBD2. After removal of 4 bases from V and 4 bases from J, the junction contained 1 base not matched to a gene. Germline CDR1 reads SGHTA; CDR2 reads FQGNSA. The CDR3 consists of 14 residues. This CDR3 reads CASSSSGVTGELFF. Written as DNA, the CDR3 is TGTGCCAGCAGCTCTAGCGGGGTCACCGGGGAGCTGTTTTTT.

Many counts were recorded for this clonotype. The rearrangement links TRBV5-1 to TRBJ1-1; 7 nucleotides agree with TRBD1. The CDR3 extends over 15 amino acids. Germline-derived CDR1 and CDR2 are SGHRS and YFSETQ. The trim removed 0 bases at V and 0 bases at J, leaving 2 bases unmatched. DNA for the CDR3: TGCGCCAGCAGCTTGGCGAGGGGGCTGAACACTGAAGCTTTCTTT. It specifies CASSLARGLNTEAFF.

The rearrangement uses TRBV29-1 and TRBJ1-1; maybe TRBD1 (5 bases). The CDR3 sequence is 11 residues long. Germline V gene lookup returns CDR1 SQVTM and CDR2 ANQGSEA. V was shortened by 7 bases and J by 5 bases, with 11 bases between the two germline ends. CDR3 nucleotides: TGCAGCGCTTTGGGGGTAACTGAAGCTTTCTTT. Translation gives CSALGVTEAFF.

The J gene is TRBJ1-6, the V gene TRBV7-2; D gene unclear. Germline V gives CDR1 SGHTA, CDR2 FQGNSA. CDR3 size: 14 residues. Trimming removed 2 bases at V and 9 bases at J, with 11 bases between. CDR3: CASSLQDLVSPLHF. The CDR3 DNA follows: TGTGCCAGCAGCTTACAGGATTTGGTTTCACCCCTCCACTTT.

This chain links TRBV4-1 with TRBJ1-6; the match to TRBD1 covers 8 bases. This CDR3 is 15 amino acids long. The V gene's germline CDR1 is MGHRA and CDR2 YSYEKL. J was trimmed by 10 bases and V by 1 base; bases with no gene match: 6. In DNA, the CDR3 is TGCGCCAGCAGCCAAGGCGACAGGGGTAGGTCACCCCTCCACTTT. It codes for CASSQGDRGRSPLHF.

This clonotype has a handful of counts. This chain joins TRBV9 and TRBJ1-2; TRBD1 matches at 7 bases. V trimming: 4 bases; J trimming: 0 bases; junction bases outside the gene matches: 9. Germline-derived CDR1 and CDR2 are SGDLS and YYNGEE. CDR3 length: 16 amino acids. The CDR3 sequence: CASSHPRTGANYGYTF. The CDR3 DNA reads as TGTGCCAGCAGCCACCCCCGGACAGGAGCTAACTATGGCTACACCTTC.

This clonotype was observed a few times. V is TRBV12-3 or TRBV12-4 and J is TRBJ1-1, with D unclear. CDR3 length equals 13 residues. Trimming removed 8 bases from V and 6 bases from J, with 16 bases in between. DNA for the CDR3: TGTGCCAGCGGATCGGGGAGTCGGGCTGAAGCTTTCTTT. Protein: CASGSGSRAEAFF.

Many counts were recorded for this clonotype. The gene calls are TRBV10-3 and TRBJ2-7; D is perhaps TRBD1 or TRBD2 (5 bases each). In germline, CDR1 is ENHRY, CDR2 SYGVKD. V gave up 5 bases and J gave up 0 bases, with 8 bases separating them. The CDR3 has 13 residues. The CDR3 reads CAISPGHSYEQYF. Written as DNA, the CDR3 is TGTGCCATCAGTCCGGGGCACTCCTACGAGCAGTACTTC.

V and J are TRBV6-5 and TRBJ2-7; D remains unclear. The end of the DNA fits TRBJ2-5 better, so the J call may be wrong. The length of the CDR3 is 12 residues. Germline values: CDR1 MNHEY, CDR2 SVGAGI. The CDR3 coding sequence is TGTGCCACGTCGGCAGCGCAAGAGACCCAGTACTTC. Protein: CATSAAQETQYF.

In this sample, this clonotype turned up many times. The chain recombines TRBV12-3 or TRBV12-4 with TRBJ1-4; D remains ambiguous. V was trimmed by 3 bases and J by 8 bases, leaving 4 bases between them. This CDR3 contains 11 residues. The CDR3 reads CASSFGEKLFF. CDR3 DNA sequence: TGTGCCAGCAGTTTTGGGGAAAAACTGTTTTTT.

The sample holds a few counts of this clonotype. V usage is TRBV29-1 and J usage is TRBJ1-2, with D perhaps matching TRBD1 (5 bases). The V gene lost 7 bases and the J gene lost 5 bases, with 11 bases spanning the gap. CDR1 is SQVTM, CDR2 ANQGSEA, per germline. The CDR3 extends over 11 amino acids. The CDR3 loop is CSDRGTYGYTF. In nucleotides, the CDR3 is TGCAGCGATAGAGGGACGTATGGCTACACCTTC.

The genes are TRBV4-3 and TRBJ1-1; a weak D match, TRBD1 (5 bases). The V end lost 0 bases, the J end lost 3 bases, and 14 bases lay between the germline ends. The germline CDR1 and CDR2 sequences are LGHNA and YSLEER. CDR3 size: 16 residues. CDR3: CASSQEGGGPYTEAFF. The CDR3 nucleotides read TGCGCCAGCAGCCAAGAGGGGGGAGGCCCGTACACTGAAGCTTTCTTT.

About this clonotype itself: Its ends do not fully match the called genes, so a read error is possible. The chain couples TRBV5-1 to TRBJ1-5; D perhaps matches TRBD1 (5 bases). Germline V gene sequence: CDR1 SGHRS, CDR2 YFSETQ. This CDR3 has 15 residues. The CDR3 sequence is CASNLAEGSNQPQHF. The CDR3 nucleotides read TGCGCCAGCAACTTGGCCGAGGGGAGCAATCAGCCCCAGCATTTT.

The V call is TRBV7-8, the J call TRBJ2-7, with unresolved D. The germline gives CDR1 SGHVS, CDR2 FQNEAQ. Trimming shortened V by 7 bases and J by 1 base, and 17 bases separated the two germline ends. This CDR3 is 15 amino acids long. The CDR3: CASTLMDRSSYEQYF. Here the CDR3 DNA reads TGTGCCAGCACCCTTATGGACCGCTCGTCCTACGAGCAGTACTTC.